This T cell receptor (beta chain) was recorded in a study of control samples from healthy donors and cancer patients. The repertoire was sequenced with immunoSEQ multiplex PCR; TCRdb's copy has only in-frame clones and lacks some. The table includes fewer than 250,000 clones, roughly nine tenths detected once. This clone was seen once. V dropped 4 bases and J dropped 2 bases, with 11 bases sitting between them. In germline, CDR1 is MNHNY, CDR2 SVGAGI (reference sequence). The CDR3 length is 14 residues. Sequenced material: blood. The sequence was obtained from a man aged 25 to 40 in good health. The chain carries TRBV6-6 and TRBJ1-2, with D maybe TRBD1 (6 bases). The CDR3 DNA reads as TGTGCCAGCAGTTCCCGGGACAAGAACTATGGCTACACCTTC. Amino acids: CASSSRDKNYGYTF.